There are many counts of the clone carrying this T cell receptor beta chain. Its antigen is as yet unknown. This sample is drawn from a study of T cells in Graves' hyperthyroidism and ophthalmopathy. Whole-study results and caveats: Most clonotypes expanded in thyroid above 0.001 were likewise present in blood.

Using RNA transcripts as the source, TCR beta CDR3 regions were amplified. The HTBI primer set served for first-round RT-PCR of the TCR CDR3. TCRdb itself ran the multiplex PCR reads through MiXCR, one entry per CDR3 protein. This table holds around 690,000 distinct CDR3 sequences, around 16% found once. The germline CDR1 and CDR2 sequences are LGHDT and YNNKEL (reference sequence). The V and J ends lost 3 bases and 4 bases respectively, with 9 bases between them. The CDR3 contains 13 residues. The chain combines TRBV3-1 with TRBJ2-5; no firm D call. This clonotype originated in a man between 45 and 60 years old with Graves' hyperthyroidism. Specimen: blood. The CDR3 here is CASSQGGGETQYF. DNA for the CDR3: TGTGCCAGCAGCCAGGGCGGCGGAGAGACCCAGTACTTC.